This T cell receptor beta chain was profiled in a study of control samples from healthy donors and cancer patients. Clones were read by immunoSEQ multiplex PCR, and TCRdb kept only the in-frame ones, dropping some. The data contain 150,000 to 200,000 clones, about 94% of them singletons. J lost 4 bases, V lost 7 bases, and 5 bases had no gene match. The CDR3 length is 15 residues. Germline CDR1 reads KGHDR; CDR2 reads SFDVKD. V usage is TRBV24-1 and J usage is TRBJ2-1; 11 nucleotides align to TRBD2. Specimen: blood. The clonotype originates from a woman aged 40 to 50 in good health. The chain's CDR3 is CATRAGTSGYNEQFF. The DNA for the CDR3 is TGTGCCACCAGGGCCGGGACTAGCGGTTACAATGAGCAGTTCTTC.